The rows below give T cell receptor beta chains drawn from one sample of a study of identifying expanded T cells in peripheral blood. Using immunoSEQ multiplex PCR, the repertoire was profiled, and TCRdb retains in-frame clones only, with some absent. This table holds 100,000 to 150,000 clones, approximately 84% found once. The sample consisted of blood. These receptors all come from a person aged 18 to 75 in good health. CDR3s include the opening cysteine and the closing phenylalanine or tryptophan. A D gene is named only where the DNA matches it firmly. The listing skips clone size in some rows; elsewhere it reads once, few, many or a size class.

v_gene	abundance	j_gene	d_gene	CDR3aa	CDR3nt
TRBV11-2	.	TRBJ1-2	TRBD1	CASSSGTGAPKWSGYTF	TGTGCCAGCAGCTCCGGGACAGGGGCGCCCAAATGGTCTGGCTACACCTTC
TRBV4-3	.	TRBJ1-1	.	CASSRQGQANTEAFF	TGCGCCAGCAGCCGACAAGGGCAGGCGAACACTGAAGCTTTCTTT
TRBV11-2	.	TRBJ2-2	.	CASSFGALSRGELFF	TGTGCCAGCAGCTTCGGAGCCTTAAGTCGGGGGGAGCTGTTTTTT
TRBV6-6	few	TRBJ1-2	.	CASSYSAKSNYGYTF	TGTGCCAGCAGTTACTCGGCGAAGTCTAACTATGGCTACACCTTC
TRBV29-1	.	TRBJ2-7	.	CSVGWQLYEQYF	TGCAGCGTTGGTTGGCAGCTCTACGAGCAGTACTTC
TRBV7-8	.	TRBJ2-1	.	CASSFGSSYNEQFF	TGTGCCAGCAGCTTTGGGAGTTCCTACAATGAGCAGTTCTTC
TRBV11-1	.	TRBJ2-7	.	CASSLLDSGLDEQYF	TGTGCCAGCAGCCTCCTGGACTCTGGCCTTGACGAGCAGTACTTC
TRBV7-9	.	TRBJ2-1	.	CASSKELAEGVF	TGTGCCAGCAGCAAAGAACTAGCCGAGGGGGTCTTC
TRBV7-2	once	TRBJ2-7	.	CASSSGVSASEQYF	TGTGCCAGCAGCTCGGGGGTCTCGGCCTCCGAGCAGTACTTC
TRBV7-2	.	TRBJ2-7	TRBD2	CASSQTRGDYEQYF	TGTGCCAGCAGCCAAACCCGGGGGGACTACGAGCAGTACTTC
TRBV5-1	.	TRBJ2-3	.	CASFLGTGPSDTQYF	TGCGCCAGCTTCCTGGGGACGGGTCCCTCAGATACGCAGTATTTT
TRBV4-3	.	TRBJ1-5	TRBD1	CASSPKQGAYQPQHF	TGCGCCAGCAGCCCTAAACAGGGGGCGTATCAGCCCCAGCATTTT
TRBV28	once	TRBJ2-5	.	CASSLSLGGDGETQYF	TGTGCCAGCAGTTTATCCTTAGGAGGGGACGGAGAGACCCAGTACTTC
TRBV2	once	TRBJ2-1	.	CASSGNTDEQFF	TGTGCCAGCAGTGGAAACACGGATGAGCAGTTCTTC
TRBV5-4	once	TRBJ1-2	.	CASSSPWPLNYGYTF	TGTGCCAGCAGCTCCCCTTGGCCGCTTAACTATGGCTACACCTTC
TRBV30	few	TRBJ1-2	.	CAWSVQGTYGYTF	TGTGCCTGGAGTGTGCAGGGGACCTATGGCTACACCTTC
TRBV7-2	.	TRBJ1-2	TRBD1	CASSSPGGKGGYTF	TGTGCCAGCAGCTCACCAGGGGGCAAGGGTGGCTACACCTTC
TRBV27	.	TRBJ2-7	.	CASSWGGPSYEQYF	TGTGCCAGCAGTTGGGGGGGGCCCTCCTACGAGCAGTACTTC
TRBV18	.	TRBJ2-6	.	CASSPSSTVSGANVLTF	TGTGCCAGCTCACCGTCTTCGACAGTCTCTGGGGCCAACGTCCTGACTTTC
TRBV29-1	once	TRBJ2-2	TRBD2	CSVADPGTTNTGELFF	TGCAGCGTAGCGGACCCCGGGACTACGAACACCGGGGAGCTGTTTTTT
TRBV28	.	TRBJ2-5	TRBD2	CASSRGGMTQYF	TGTGCCAGCAGTCGCGGGGGGATGACCCAGTACTTC
TRBV13	.	TRBJ2-3	.	CASEAGGSTNTQYF	TGTGCCAGCGAGGCAGGGGGGAGTACGAATACGCAGTATTTT
TRBV7-2	.	TRBJ1-2	.	CASSARGAPRGYTF	TGTGCCAGCAGCGCCCGGGGGGCCCCTCGGGGCTACACCTTC
TRBV9	.	TRBJ2-3	TRBD2	CASSPRLATDTQYF	TGTGCCAGCAGCCCCCGACTAGCCACAGATACGCAGTATTTT
TRBV11-2	.	TRBJ2-2	TRBD1	CASSLGGGTGVTGELFF	TGTGCCAGCAGCTTAGGGGGTGGGACAGGTGTCACCGGGGAGCTGTTTTTT
TRBV7-2	.	TRBJ2-7	TRBD1	CASTQDRGFYEQYF	TGTGCCAGCACCCAAGACAGGGGGTTTTATGAGCAGTACTTC
TRBV6-5	.	TRBJ1-1	.	CASSSNTEAFF	TGTGCCAGCAGTAGTAACACTGAAGCTTTCTTT
TRBV19	.	TRBJ2-7	.	CASNPNGPGDEQYF	TGTGCCAGTAACCCCAACGGGCCCGGGGACGAGCAGTACTTC
TRBV11-2	.	TRBJ1-1	.	CASSKQSNTEAFF	TGTGCCAGCAGTAAACAGTCGAACACTGAAGCTTTCTTT
TRBV18	.	TRBJ1-1	.	CASSPSQENTEAFF	TGTGCCAGCTCACCGTCACAGGAGAACACTGAAGCTTTCTTT
TRBV25-1	.	TRBJ1-2	TRBD1	CASSEEDRASLNYGYTF	TGTGCCAGCAGTGAAGAGGACAGGGCAAGCTTGAACTATGGCTACACCTTC
TRBV27	once	TRBJ1-3	.	CATGPPRLSGNTIYF	TGTGCCACGGGGCCCCCTAGGCTCTCTGGAAACACCATATATTTT
TRBV10-1	once	TRBJ1-3	.	CASSGTSTGNTIYF	TGCGCCAGCAGTGGGACGTCCACTGGAAACACCATATATTTT
TRBV19	.	TRBJ1-5	.	CASSIGATNQPQHF	TGTGCCAGTAGTATTGGGGCAACGAATCAGCCCCAGCATTTT
TRBV5-8	.	TRBJ2-7	.	CASSLGLRVTGSYEQYF	TGTGCCAGCAGCTTGGGACTCAGGGTCACCGGTTCCTACGAGCAGTACTTC
TRBV6-5	.	TRBJ1-2	.	CASSYTHTGTGYTF	TGTGCCAGCAGTTACACGCACACAGGGACTGGCTACACCTTC
TRBV6-1	once	TRBJ1-5	.	CASSEARKGPGYRDQPQHF	TGTGCCAGCAGTGAAGCAAGGAAAGGTCCCGGATATCGAGATCAGCCCCAGCATTTT
TRBV6-5	.	TRBJ1-5	TRBD1	CASSQTGRWEQPQHF	TGTGCCAGCAGCCAGACAGGGAGGTGGGAACAGCCCCAGCATTTT
TRBV29-1	.	TRBJ1-1	.	CSVEDLAGNTEAFF	TGCAGCGTTGAAGATCTCGCAGGGAACACTGAAGCTTTCTTT
TRBV6-5	.	TRBJ2-5	TRBD1	CASSYFGQALQETQYF	TGTGCCAGCAGTTACTTCGGACAGGCGCTCCAAGAGACCCAGTACTTC
TRBV5-6	.	TRBJ1-1	.	CASSFGGTEAFF	TGTGCCAGCAGCTTTGGGGGTACTGAAGCTTTCTTT
TRBV25-1	few	TRBJ2-7	TRBD1	CASSENRDRAYEQYF	TGTGCCAGCAGTGAAAACAGGGACAGGGCCTACGAGCAGTACTTC
TRBV25-1	.	TRBJ1-1	.	CASSVQGGGLTEAFF	TGTGCCAGCAGTGTCCAAGGCGGCGGCTTAACTGAAGCTTTCTTT
TRBV7-9	.	TRBJ1-6	TRBD1	CASSLPQETGVYEDSPLHF	TGTGCCAGCAGCTTACCCCAGGAGACAGGGGTGTATGAAGATTCACCCCTCCACTTT
TRBV2	.	TRBJ1-1	.	CASNGRTEFEAFF	TGTGCCAGCAATGGTCGGACGGAGTTTGAAGCTTTCTTT
TRBV27	.	TRBJ1-2	TRBD1	CASNAKWDSRYGYTF	TGTGCCAGCAATGCCAAGTGGGACAGTCGATATGGCTACACCTTC
TRBV11-2	few	TRBJ1-2	.	CASSLNSQGPGYTF	TGTGCCAGCAGCTTAAATAGTCAGGGTCCTGGCTACACCTTC
TRBV15	.	TRBJ1-1	.	CATSRDLAQVEAFF	TGTGCCACCAGCAGAGATCTGGCACAGGTGGAAGCTTTCTTT
TRBV13	.	TRBJ2-3	TRBD2	CASSLGDKERGGRYF	TGTGCCAGCAGCTTAGGAGATAAGGAGCGGGGGGGCCGGTATTTT
TRBV5-1	.	TRBJ1-2	.	CASSLDSLPLGGGYTF	TGCGCCAGCAGCTTGGATTCTTTACCACTCGGCGGCGGCTACACCTTC
TRBV28	few	TRBJ1-6	TRBD1	CASSLDRANSPLHF	TGTGCCAGCAGCTTAGACAGGGCTAATTCACCCCTCCACTTT
TRBV5-1	.	TRBJ2-2	TRBD2	CASSVSGLATGELFF	TGCGCCAGCAGCGTGTCTGGACTAGCGACCGGGGAGCTGTTTTTT